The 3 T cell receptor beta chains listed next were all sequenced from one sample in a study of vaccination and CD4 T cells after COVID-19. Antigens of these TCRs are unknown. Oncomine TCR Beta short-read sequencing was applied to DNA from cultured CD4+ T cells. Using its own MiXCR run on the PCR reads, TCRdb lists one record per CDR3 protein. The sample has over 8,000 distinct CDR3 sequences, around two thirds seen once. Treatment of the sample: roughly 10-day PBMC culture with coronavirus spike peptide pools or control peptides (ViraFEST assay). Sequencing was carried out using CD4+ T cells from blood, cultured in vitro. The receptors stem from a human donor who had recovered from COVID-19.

CDR3 coding DNA: TGTGCCAGCAGTTACACCGGGGGGGCCTACAATGAGCAGTTCTTC. It codes for CASSYTGGAYNEQFF. The gene calls are TRBV6-2 or TRBV6-3 and TRBJ2-1; TRBD2 matches at 8 bases. The CDR3 length is 15 residues. Germline V lookup: CDR1 MNHEY, CDR2 SVGEGT. Unmatched junction bases numbered 2, after V lost 2 bases and J lost 2 bases.

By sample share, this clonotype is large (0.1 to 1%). As DNA, the CDR3 is TGTGCCAGCAGCTTAGTCCGACAGGGGCGAGGCACAGATACGCAGTATTTT. This codes for CASSLVRQGRGTDTQYF. This chain joins TRBV11-2 and TRBJ2-3; 8 bases match TRBD1. Germline-derived CDR1 and CDR2 are SGHAT and FQNNGV. The CDR3 has 17 residues. Trimming took 1 base from V and 1 from J; bases not matched to a gene: 7.

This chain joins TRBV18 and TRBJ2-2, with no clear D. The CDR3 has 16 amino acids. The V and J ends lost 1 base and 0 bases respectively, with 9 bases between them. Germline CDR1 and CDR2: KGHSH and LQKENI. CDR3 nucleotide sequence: TGTGCCAGCTCACCACTCGATGGAACGAACACCGGGGAGCTGTTTTTT. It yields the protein CASSPLDGTNTGELFF.